This TCR beta chain was observed in a study of T cells in localized non-small cell lung cancer (dated by TCRdb to 2018 to 2020). As for the study more broadly: T cell repertoires of 200 to 300 early-stage NSCLC patients were analyzed, with tumors being compared against uninvolved tumor-adjacent lungs. The cohort was made up of around 240 treatment-naive NSCLC patients whose localized lung tumors had been resected. Of the NSCLC patients, roughly 130 were male and around 97 were female, and the mean age was about 69 years.

Paper-wide results and their limitations: Of the top 100 tumor clones, a median of roughly 60 were detected in paired uninvolved adjacent lung; around 30 were also among that lung's top 100. Longer overall survival was associated with higher T cell density in blood, whereas shorter survival was associated with higher clonality in adjacent lung. Because multi-region sequencing of the tumors was not done, intratumor heterogeneity could not be ruled out. Uninvolved tumor-adjacent lung showed the highest T cell clonality, higher than tumor, which suggests more focused antigenic responses in the uninvolved tumor-adjacent lung. Because of the exploratory design, TCR variables were selected using unadjusted p-values without false-discovery rate correction.

At diagnosis, tumor, uninvolved tumor-adjacent lung and peripheral blood were collected and then preserved as a mix of FFPE and fresh-frozen material. For TCR repertoire profiling, blood samples were analyzed in the form of peripheral blood mononuclear cells. By share, this clone ranks as medium-sized (0.01 to 0.1%). The antigen it recognizes is unknown. No much larger clonotype is one base removed from it; base qualities were not supplied. The immunoSEQ Assay was used to sequence TCR beta CDR3 regions from DNA. Concerning the study's data processing: To compute T cell density, TCR beta template counts were normalized to usable DNA, which was estimated by amplifying housekeeping genes. Richness was estimated using the preseqR package, with extrapolation to 400,000 templates for PBMC samples and to 120,000 templates for tissue samples. Clonality was calculated as one minus Pielou's evenness. Tissue-enriched TCRs were identified through differential abundance testing performed on productive amino-acid clonotypes, with a minimum total count of 5 and an alpha of 0.1. The Jaccard Index and the Morisita Overlap Index were used to measure repertoire overlap between compartments. TCR beta CDR3s were clustered by GLIPH together with public tetramer-defined viral CDR3s, and at least three viral sequences plus V-gene enrichment were required for viral motifs. The immuneACCESS repertoire file appears here via TCRdb, limited to in-frame rearrangements. These files lack a portion of the clones; in checked studies, under half of the deficit traces to unresolved V genes, and the cause of the others is not known. The DNA gave D and trimming, while V, J and clone size come from that table. The sample table shows 45,000 or so clones, and roughly nine tenths are seen once. The ten largest clones capture about 10% of the sample.

CDR1 is given as PRHDT and CDR2 as FYEKMQ, both from the germline V gene (reference sequence). Cut back by 2 bases and 5 bases, the V and J ends lie 11 bases apart. Including the terminal cysteine and phenylalanine, the CDR3 comprises 14 residues. Only CDR3 DNA is held: 42 bases, read in frame from base 1. The sequence was obtained from a woman aged 40 to 75 with stage II lung adenocarcinoma. The sequence joins TRBV13 to TRBJ2-3; the D gene is perhaps TRBD1, from 6 matching bases. The sample consisted of PBMCs, taken before any cancer treatment. The nucleotide sequence is given as TGTGCCAGCAGCTTATCAATGGGACAAGATACGCAGTATTTT. This codes for CASSLSMGQDTQYF.